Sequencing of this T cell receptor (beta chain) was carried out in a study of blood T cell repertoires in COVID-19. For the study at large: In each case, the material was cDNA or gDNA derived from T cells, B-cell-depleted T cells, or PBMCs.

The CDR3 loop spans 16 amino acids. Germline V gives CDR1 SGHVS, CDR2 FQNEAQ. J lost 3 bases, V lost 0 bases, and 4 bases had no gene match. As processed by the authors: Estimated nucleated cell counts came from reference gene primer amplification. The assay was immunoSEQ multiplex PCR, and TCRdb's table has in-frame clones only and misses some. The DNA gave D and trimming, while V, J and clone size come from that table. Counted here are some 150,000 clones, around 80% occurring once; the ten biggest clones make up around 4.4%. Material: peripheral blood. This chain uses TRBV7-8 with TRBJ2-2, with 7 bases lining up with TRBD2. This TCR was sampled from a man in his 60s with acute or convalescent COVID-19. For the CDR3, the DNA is TGTGCCAGCAGCTTAGCGTTGCGGGAGTACACCGGGGAGCTGTTTTTT. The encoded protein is CASSLALREYTGELFF.